These 18 T cell receptor beta chains were sequenced from one sample in a study of T cells in Graves' hyperthyroidism and ophthalmopathy. The TCR beta CDR3 regions underwent amplification using RNA transcripts as the source. A first-round RT-PCR of the TCR CDR3 used the HTBI primer set. Each CDR3 protein is one row after TCRdb ran MiXCR on the multiplex PCR reads. The sample shows roughly 700,000 distinct CDR3 sequences, 17% of them seen only once. The sample consisted of blood. All receptors come from a man aged 50 to 60 with Graves' hyperthyroidism.

The rearrangement links TRBV24-1 to TRBJ2-1; 8 bases agree with TRBD2. The junction had 11 bases not matched to a gene; V was cut back by 4 bases and J by 7 bases. Germline V gives CDR1 KGHDR, CDR2 SFDVKD. This CDR3 has 16 amino acids. This chain's CDR3 is CATSDELAELRNEQFF. DNA for the CDR3: TGTGCCACCAGTGACGAACTAGCGGAGCTTAGGAATGAGCAGTTCTTC.

Many counts were recorded for this clonotype. The V gene is TRBV6-1, the J gene TRBJ2-7; D remains ambiguous. Germline loops: CDR1 MNHNS, CDR2 SASEGT. This CDR3 has 14 amino acids. V was pared by 5 bases and J by 2 bases, with 13 bases between. Here the CDR3 reads CASSQRTLPYEQYF. Written as DNA, the CDR3 is TGTGCCAGCAGTCAACGGACCCTACCCTACGAGCAGTACTTC.

This clonotype was found many times. The chain couples TRBV12-3 or TRBV12-4 to TRBJ2-5, with TRBD2 matching 11 bases. J gave up 5 bases and V 6 bases, and 8 bases lay outside the gene matches. The CDR3 has 15 amino acids. For the CDR3, the DNA is TGTGCCAGCAGACTTAGCGGGAGGGCCGTTGAGACCCAGTACTTC. Translation gives CASRLSGRAVETQYF.

For this clonotype: This sequence may be a read error, since a much larger clone differs from it by one base. V gene TRBV24-1 combines with J gene TRBJ1-4, with TRBD1 matching over 9 bases. The CDR3 has 16 amino acids. Germline CDR1 reads KGHDR; CDR2 reads SFDVKD. In DNA form, the CDR3 reads TGTGCCACCCGTGAGGGGACAGGGTTGACTAAAGAAAAACTGTTTTTT. It specifies CATREGTGLTKEKLFF.

Ten or more counts support this clonotype. V gene TRBV27 combines with J gene TRBJ2-6; TRBD1 might be the D (6 bases). Germline V gene sequence: CDR1 MNHEY, CDR2 SMNVEV (reference sequence). V was clipped by 8 bases and J by 2 bases, with 13 bases between them. The CDR3 is 15 residues long. CDR3 bases: TGTGCCAGCGGAATACAGGGTGCTGGGGCCAACGTCCTGACTTTC. It is translated as CASGIQGAGANVLTF.

This sequence joins TRBV9 and TRBJ1-5, with TRBD1 as a possible D gene (5 bases). The CDR3 consists of 14 residues. Between the trimmed V and J ends, which lost 3 bases and 3 bases, there was a span of 10 bases. Per germline, CDR1 SGDLS and CDR2 YYNGEE. The CDR3 DNA follows: TGTGCCAGCAGCGGACAGAGTACCAATCAGCCCCAGCATTTT. Amino acid sequence: CASSGQSTNQPQHF. Full variable domain (rest looked up from reference TRBV9 and TRBJ1-5): DSGVTQTPKHLITATGQRVTLRCSPRSGDLSVYWYQQSLDQGLQFLIQYYNGEERAKGNILERFSAQQFPDLHSELNLSSLELGDSALYFCASSGQSTNQPQHFGDGTRLSIL.

The rearrangement links TRBV6-6 to TRBJ1-2; D gene uncertain. This CDR3 is built from 17 residues. Germline CDR1 and CDR2: MNHNY and SVGAGI (reference sequence). V lost 0 bases, J lost 4 bases, and 18 bases lay in between. The CDR3 is CASSYSVKLLRSYGYTF. In DNA, the CDR3 is TGTGCCAGCAGTTACTCTGTAAAACTATTACGTAGCTATGGCTACACCTTC.

J is TRBJ2-2 and V is TRBV7-9; D is possibly TRBD2 (7 bases). Germline values: CDR1 SEHNR, CDR2 FQNEAQ (reference sequence). V was trimmed by 5 bases and J by 8 bases, leaving 24 bases between them. This CDR3 is 17 amino acids long. The chain's CDR3 is CASSRREDGGWAGELFF. In DNA form, the CDR3 reads TGTGCCAGCAGCCGCCGGGAGGACGGGGGCTGGGCTGGGGAGCTGTTTTTT.

Many counts were recorded for this clonotype. The chain uses TRBV11-3 and TRBJ2-3; 8 bases line up with TRBD2. Unmatched junction bases numbered 23, after V lost 5 bases and J lost 4 bases. Germline V gives CDR1 SGHNT, CDR2 YENEEA. There are 20 residues in the CDR3. As DNA, the CDR3 is TGTGCCAGCAGCCCTATTAGAGATGAGCGGGAGTTTTTGTACGCAGATACGCAGTATTTT. Its translation: CASSPIRDEREFLYADTQYF.

This clonotype was observed many times. The rearrangement uses TRBV27 and TRBJ2-1; 9 bases line up with TRBD2. V was clipped by 3 bases and J by 7 bases; unmatched bases: 10. The germline V gene encodes CDR1 MNHEY and CDR2 SMNVEV (reference sequence). This CDR3 has 16 residues. CDR3 sequence: CASSFRGGLAGNEQFF. Written as DNA, the CDR3 is TGTGCCAGCAGTTTTAGAGGGGGACTAGCAGGGAATGAGCAGTTCTTC.

The rearrangement uses TRBV18 and TRBJ2-7; 10 bases align to TRBD1. The CDR3 covers 16 residues. The V gene's germline CDR1 is KGHSH and CDR2 LQKENI. Unmatched junction bases numbered 10, after V lost 4 bases and J lost 4 bases. As DNA, the CDR3 is TGTGCCAGCTCACTAACCGGGACAGGGGAGTCATACGAGCAGTACTTC. As protein: CASSLTGTGESYEQYF.

This clonotype was seen only a few times. Written as DNA, the CDR3 is TGTGCCAGCAGCTCTCGGGGGGGGACTAGTAAGTTCTTC. It codes for CASSSRGGTSKFF. V gene TRBV28 combines with J gene TRBJ2-1; 8 bases line up with TRBD2. J lost 14 bases, V lost 6 bases, and 12 bases had no gene match. CDR3 size: 13 residues. CDR1 and CDR2 from the germline V gene are MDHEN and SYDVKM.

This clonotype has ten or more counts. At one boundary the junction diverges from the germline segment, which might be a read error. This rearrangement joins TRBV11-1 to TRBJ1-2, with TRBD1 identical over 8 bases. Germline CDR1 is SGHAT and CDR2 is FQDESV (reference sequence). This CDR3 contains 17 residues. CDR3 in DNA: TGTGCCAGCAGCTTAGCACCGACAGGGGCCTTTGACTATAGCTACACCTTC. Residues: CASSLAPTGAFDYSYTF.

This clonotype occurred many times. V and J are TRBV2 and TRBJ2-4, with 10 bases fitting TRBD2. This CDR3 spans 16 amino acids. The V gene's germline CDR1 is SNHLY and CDR2 FYNNEI. V lost 5 bases to trimming and J lost 2 bases; unmatched junction nucleotides: 6. The CDR3 DNA is TGTGCCAGCAGTTATGGACTAGCGGATTCCAAAAACATTCAGTACTTC. Its protein product is CASSYGLADSKNIQYF.

This clonotype has only a few counts. This chain uses TRBV28 with TRBJ2-1; 10 positions agree with TRBD1. The CDR3 covers 16 residues. V gave up 3 bases and J gave up 7 bases; unmatched junction bases: 9. Germline V gene lookup returns CDR1 MDHEN and CDR2 SYDVKM. This CDR3 reads CASSFDRGRVFNEQFF. CDR3 nucleotide sequence: TGTGCCAGCAGTTTTGACAGGGGGCGGGTTTTTAATGAGCAGTTCTTC. The full variable domain, rest sourced from reference TRBV28 and TRBJ2-1, is DVKVTQSSRYLVKRTGEKVFLECVQDMDHENMFWYRQDPGLGLRLIYFSYDVKMKEKGDIPEGYSVSREKKERFSLILESASTNQTSMYLCASSFDRGRVFNEQFFGPGTRLTVL.

The sample holds many counts of this clonotype. This chain uses TRBV19 with TRBJ1-1; D is uncertain. Germline V CDR1 and CDR2: LNHDA, SQIVND (reference sequence). Trimming removed 5 bases at V and 1 base at J, with 8 bases between. CDR3 length equals 13 residues. The CDR3 DNA sequence: TGTGCCAGTAGTCCCAGACAGAACACTGAAGCTTTCTTT. Translating gives CASSPRQNTEAFF. Using reference TRBV19 and TRBJ1-1 for the parts outside the CDR3, the full variable domain is DGGITQSPKYLFRKEGQNVTLSCEQNLNHDAMYWYRQDPGQGLRLIYYSQIVNDFQKGDIAEGYSVSREKKESFPLTVTSAQKNPTAFYLCASSPRQNTEAFFGQGTRLTVV.

In this sample, this clonotype turned up a few times. The chain employs TRBV24-1 and TRBJ1-2; D not resolved. The CDR3 consists of 15 residues. CDR1 and CDR2 (germline): KGHDR, SFDVKD. Trimming removed 2 bases at V and 0 bases at J, with 9 bases between. The CDR3 spells CATSDWIGTNYGYTF. CDR3 in DNA: TGTGCCACCAGTGATTGGATCGGGACTAACTATGGCTACACCTTC.

The gene calls are TRBV7-9 and TRBJ1-1, with D possibly matching TRBD1 (6 bases). The CDR3 sequence is 17 residues long. The ends were cut back, 0 bases at V and 0 bases at J, with 14 bases in the middle. The germline CDR1 and CDR2 sequences are SEHNR and FQNEAQ (reference sequence). CDR3 residues: CASSLAGRGMMNTEAFF. CDR3 nucleotides: TGTGCCAGCAGCTTAGCAGGCAGGGGAATGATGAACACTGAAGCTTTCTTT.